Listed below are T cell receptor beta chains from one sample, sequenced in a study of CD8+ T cells in alopecia areata. Sequencing was performed with immunoSEQ multiplex PCR; in TCRdb, only in-frame clones are kept and a portion is missing. The data show 10,000 to 15,000 clones, around 63% seen once. Sequenced material: skin, taken at week 4, from a patient treated with tofacitinib. The origin of the receptors is a human donor with alopecia areata. Each CDR3 is given with its conserved first and last residue. D genes are given only for firm matches. Clone size is not always given. Where it is, it says once, few, many or a class for expanded clones.

clone size: .; D gene: .; V gene: TRBV5-5; J gene: TRBJ1-2; CDR3 protein: CASSLAGAHGYTF; CDR3 DNA: TGTGCCAGCAGCTTGGCTGGGGCCCATGGCTACACCTTC
clone size: .; D gene: TRBD2; V gene: TRBV7-2; J gene: TRBJ2-1; CDR3 protein: CASSSSGGNNEQFF; CDR3 DNA: TGTGCCAGCAGTTCCTCGGGGGGGAACAATGAGCAGTTCTTC
clone size: few; D gene: TRBD1; V gene: TRBV4-3; J gene: TRBJ2-7; CDR3 protein: CASSHPGTASYEQYF; CDR3 DNA: TGCGCCAGCAGCCACCCCGGGACAGCCTCCTACGAGCAGTACTTC
clone size: .; D gene: .; V gene: TRBV5-1; J gene: TRBJ2-1; CDR3 protein: CASSLAVNKAADEQFF; CDR3 DNA: TGCGCCAGCAGCTTGGCGGTAAACAAAGCCGCGGATGAGCAGTTCTTC
clone size: .; D gene: TRBD2; V gene: TRBV14; J gene: TRBJ2-1; CDR3 protein: CASSHRRGGSSYNEQFF; CDR3 DNA: TGTGCCAGCAGCCATCGACGGGGGGGAAGCTCCTACAATGAGCAGTTCTTC
clone size: few; D gene: TRBD1; V gene: TRBV7-2; J gene: TRBJ1-4; CDR3 protein: CASSGGTGGTNEKLFF; CDR3 DNA: TGTGCCAGCAGCGGGGGGACAGGGGGCACTAATGAAAAACTGTTTTTT
clone size: .; D gene: TRBD2; V gene: TRBV4-1; J gene: TRBJ2-5; CDR3 protein: CASSQDVPTSGGAGETQYF; CDR3 DNA: TGCGCCAGCAGCCAAGATGTCCCGACTAGCGGGGGAGCGGGAGAGACCCAGTACTTC
clone size: few; D gene: .; V gene: TRBV7-9; J gene: TRBJ1-2; CDR3 protein: CASSYRATGPYGYTF; CDR3 DNA: TGTGCCAGCAGCTATAGGGCAACAGGGCCTTATGGCTACACCTTC
clone size: .; D gene: .; V gene: TRBV6-6; J gene: TRBJ1-5; CDR3 protein: CASSHPPDNAYQPQHF; CDR3 DNA: TGTGCCAGCAGCCATCCCCCCGACAACGCATATCAGCCCCAGCATTTT
clone size: .; D gene: .; V gene: TRBV6-5; J gene: TRBJ1-3; CDR3 protein: CASRQGYSGNTIYF; CDR3 DNA: TGTGCCAGCAGACAGGGTTACTCTGGAAACACCATATATTTT
clone size: once; D gene: .; V gene: TRBV7-8; J gene: TRBJ2-2; CDR3 protein: CASSDPYTGELFF; CDR3 DNA: TGTGCCAGCAGCGACCCATACACCGGGGAGCTGTTTTTT
clone size: .; D gene: .; V gene: TRBV7-2; J gene: TRBJ2-7; CDR3 protein: CASSLGSGYEQYF; CDR3 DNA: TGTGCCAGCAGCTTAGGGTCAGGGTACGAGCAGTACTTC
clone size: .; D gene: .; V gene: TRBV6-6; J gene: TRBJ2-3; CDR3 protein: CASSKSTRTDTQYF; CDR3 DNA: TGTGCCAGCAGCAAAAGTACTCGCACAGATACGCAGTATTTT
clone size: .; D gene: .; V gene: TRBV7-9; J gene: TRBJ2-3; CDR3 protein: CASSRYPDTQYF; CDR3 DNA: TGTGCCAGCAGCCGGTACCCTGATACGCAGTATTTT
clone size: .; D gene: .; V gene: TRBV30; J gene: TRBJ1-6; CDR3 protein: CAWSVAQGIAPLHF; CDR3 DNA: TGTGCCTGGAGTGTAGCCCAGGGGATAGCACCCCTCCACTTT
clone size: .; D gene: .; V gene: TRBV4-1; J gene: TRBJ1-2; CDR3 protein: CASSQEEGNYGYTF; CDR3 DNA: TGCGCCAGCAGCCAAGAGGAGGGCAACTATGGCTACACCTTC
clone size: .; D gene: TRBD2; V gene: TRBV7-9; J gene: TRBJ2-5; CDR3 protein: CASSISGGQETQYF; CDR3 DNA: TGTGCCAGCAGCATTAGCGGGGGGCAAGAGACCCAGTACTTC
clone size: few; D gene: .; V gene: TRBV5-1; J gene: TRBJ2-3; CDR3 protein: CASSPHQGPPTDTQYF; CDR3 DNA: TGCGCCAGCAGTCCCCACCAGGGGCCGCCGACAGATACGCAGTATTTT
clone size: .; D gene: .; V gene: TRBV19; J gene: TRBJ1-2; CDR3 protein: CASGLIYGYTF; CDR3 DNA: TGTGCCAGTGGGCTGATCTATGGCTACACCTTC
clone size: .; D gene: .; V gene: TRBV6-5; J gene: TRBJ2-5; CDR3 protein: CASSPRQSQETQYF; CDR3 DNA: TGTGCCAGCAGTCCGCGACAGAGCCAAGAGACCCAGTACTTC
clone size: .; D gene: .; V gene: TRBV1; J gene: TRBJ2-6; CDR3 protein: CTSSNSRANVLTF; CDR3 DNA: TGCACCAGCAGCAATAGTCGGGCCAACGTCCTGACTTTC
clone size: few; D gene: .; V gene: TRBV27; J gene: TRBJ1-4; CDR3 protein: CASSPGTQRREKLFF; CDR3 DNA: TGTGCCAGCAGTCCAGGGACTCAAAGGCGGGAAAAACTGTTTTTT
clone size: .; D gene: .; V gene: TRBV12-5; J gene: TRBJ1-5; CDR3 protein: CASGALGRGNQPQHF; CDR3 DNA: TGTGCTAGTGGTGCCCTCGGAAGGGGAAATCAGCCCCAGCATTTT
clone size: .; D gene: .; V gene: TRBV7-2; J gene: TRBJ2-7; CDR3 protein: CASSLDGGRSEQYF; CDR3 DNA: TGTGCCAGCAGCTTAGATGGAGGGCGGAGCGAGCAGTACTTC
clone size: .; D gene: .; V gene: TRBV7-6; J gene: TRBJ2-2; CDR3 protein: CASSSRATGELFF; CDR3 DNA: TGTGCCAGCAGTTCAAGGGCTACCGGGGAGCTGTTTTTT
clone size: .; D gene: .; V gene: TRBV7-2; J gene: TRBJ1-3; CDR3 protein: CASSLRRGHTIYF; CDR3 DNA: TGTGCCAGCAGCTTACGCAGGGGCCACACCATATATTTT
clone size: .; D gene: .; V gene: TRBV6-5; J gene: TRBJ1-6; CDR3 protein: CASRGRQSVNSPLHF; CDR3 DNA: TGTGCCAGCAGGGGAAGACAGAGTGTTAATTCACCCCTCCACTTT
clone size: .; D gene: TRBD1; V gene: TRBV9; J gene: TRBJ1-4; CDR3 protein: CASSPRGQGPNEKLFF; CDR3 DNA: TGTGCCAGCAGCCCTAGAGGACAGGGACCTAATGAAAAACTGTTTTTT